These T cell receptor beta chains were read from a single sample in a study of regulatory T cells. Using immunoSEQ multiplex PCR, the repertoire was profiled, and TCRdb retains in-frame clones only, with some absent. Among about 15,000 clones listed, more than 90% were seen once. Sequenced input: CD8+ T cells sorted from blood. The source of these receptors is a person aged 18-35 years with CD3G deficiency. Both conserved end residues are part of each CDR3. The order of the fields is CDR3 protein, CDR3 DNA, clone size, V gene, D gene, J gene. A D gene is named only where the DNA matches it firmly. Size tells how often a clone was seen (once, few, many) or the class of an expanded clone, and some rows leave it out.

cdr3_aa: CASSLGREEFQETQYF
cdr3_nt: TGTGCCAGCAGCTTAGGGCGGGAGGAATTTCAAGAGACCCAGTACTTC
clone_size: NA
v_call: TRBV7-9
d_call: TRBD2
j_call: TRBJ2-5

cdr3_aa: CASSQDINALSEAFF
cdr3_nt: TGCGCCAGCAGCCAAGATATTAACGCCCTAAGTGAAGCTTTCTTT
clone_size: NA
v_call: TRBV4-1
d_call: NA
j_call: TRBJ1-1

cdr3_aa: CASSLRGSMNTEAFF
cdr3_nt: TGTGCCAGCAGCTTACGGGGTTCCATGAACACTGAAGCTTTCTTT
clone_size: NA
v_call: TRBV7-4
d_call: NA
j_call: TRBJ1-1

cdr3_aa: CASEDHQGIQYF
cdr3_nt: TGTGCCAGCGAGGACCACCAAGGCATTCAGTACTTC
clone_size: NA
v_call: TRBV6-1
d_call: NA
j_call: TRBJ2-4

cdr3_aa: CASSQGRNYGYTF
cdr3_nt: TGCGCCAGCAGCCAAGGACGTAACTATGGCTACACCTTC
clone_size: NA
v_call: TRBV4-1
d_call: NA
j_call: TRBJ1-2

cdr3_aa: CASSVFPEAFF
cdr3_nt: TGTGCCAGCAGTGTATTCCCTGAAGCTTTCTTT
clone_size: NA
v_call: TRBV6-8
d_call: NA
j_call: TRBJ1-1

cdr3_aa: CASTDPGTEAFF
cdr3_nt: TGTGCCAGCACTGACCCCGGCACTGAAGCTTTCTTT
clone_size: NA
v_call: TRBV25-1
d_call: NA
j_call: TRBJ1-1

cdr3_aa: CASSWGSASTDTQYF
cdr3_nt: TGTGCCAGCAGTTGGGGCAGTGCAAGCACAGATACGCAGTATTTT
clone_size: NA
v_call: TRBV27
d_call: NA
j_call: TRBJ2-3

cdr3_aa: CASSPGPGMGGYTF
cdr3_nt: TGCGCCAGCAGCCCCGGACCCGGGATGGGAGGCTACACCTTC
clone_size: NA
v_call: TRBV4-1
d_call: NA
j_call: TRBJ1-2

cdr3_aa: CASSELGTEAFF
cdr3_nt: TGTGCCAGCAGTGAACTCGGTACTGAAGCTTTCTTT
clone_size: NA
v_call: TRBV6-1
d_call: NA
j_call: TRBJ1-1

cdr3_aa: CASSQGQDTGELFF
cdr3_nt: TGCGCCAGCAGCCAAGGACAAGACACCGGGGAGCTGTTTTTT
clone_size: NA
v_call: TRBV4-1
d_call: NA
j_call: TRBJ2-2

cdr3_aa: CSVETSSYNEQFF
cdr3_nt: TGCAGCGTTGAAACGAGCTCCTACAATGAGCAGTTCTTC
clone_size: NA
v_call: TRBV29-1
d_call: NA
j_call: TRBJ2-1

cdr3_aa: CASSESLDSNTEAFF
cdr3_nt: TGCGCCAGCAGTGAGTCTCTTGACAGTAACACTGAAGCTTTCTTT
clone_size: NA
v_call: TRBV10-1
d_call: NA
j_call: TRBJ1-1

cdr3_aa: CAWSILWTATNEKLFF
cdr3_nt: TGTGCCTGGAGTATTCTCTGGACAGCAACTAATGAAAAACTGTTTTTT
clone_size: NA
v_call: TRBV30
d_call: NA
j_call: TRBJ1-4

cdr3_aa: CASSLDSDEQYF
cdr3_nt: TGTGCCAGCAGCTTAGACAGCGACGAGCAGTACTTC
clone_size: NA
v_call: TRBV7-9
d_call: NA
j_call: TRBJ2-7

cdr3_aa: CAISRDPASYEQYF
cdr3_nt: TGTGCCATCAGCCGGGACCCGGCCTCCTACGAGCAGTACTTC
clone_size: NA
v_call: TRBV10-3
d_call: NA
j_call: TRBJ2-7

cdr3_aa: CASSLGTSGSPRETQYF
cdr3_nt: TGCGCCAGCAGCTTAGGGACTAGCGGGAGTCCCCGTGAGACCCAGTACTTC
clone_size: NA
v_call: TRBV5-1
d_call: TRBD2
j_call: TRBJ2-5

cdr3_aa: CASSIGTANNEQFF
cdr3_nt: TGTGCCAGTAGTATAGGGACTGCAAACAATGAGCAGTTCTTC
clone_size: NA
v_call: TRBV19
d_call: NA
j_call: TRBJ2-1

cdr3_aa: CASSSGTGPKETQYF
cdr3_nt: TGTGCCAGCAGCTCCGGGACAGGGCCGAAAGAGACCCAGTACTTC
clone_size: NA
v_call: TRBV28
d_call: TRBD1
j_call: TRBJ2-5

cdr3_aa: CASSFGGAGEAFF
cdr3_nt: TGTGCCAGCAGCTTTGGAGGGGCCGGTGAAGCTTTCTTT
clone_size: NA
v_call: TRBV7-9
d_call: NA
j_call: TRBJ1-1

cdr3_aa: CASSVGSSYNSPLHF
cdr3_nt: TGTGCCAGCAGTGTAGGCAGCTCCTATAATTCACCCCTCCACTTT
clone_size: NA
v_call: TRBV2
d_call: NA
j_call: TRBJ1-6

cdr3_aa: CASSNLLSYEQYF
cdr3_nt: TGTGCCAGTAGTAACCTCCTTTCCTACGAGCAGTACTTC
clone_size: NA
v_call: TRBV19
d_call: NA
j_call: TRBJ2-7

cdr3_aa: CASSGPSYEQYF
cdr3_nt: TGTGCCAGCAGCGGCCCTTCCTACGAGCAGTACTTC
clone_size: NA
v_call: TRBV13
d_call: NA
j_call: TRBJ2-7

cdr3_aa: CASSAGGQFNEKLFF
cdr3_nt: TGTGCCAGCAGCGCGGGAGGACAGTTTAATGAAAAACTGTTTTTT
clone_size: NA
v_call: TRBV2
d_call: NA
j_call: TRBJ1-4

cdr3_aa: CASSQDVTYEQYF
cdr3_nt: TGTGCCAGCAGCCAGGACGTTACCTACGAGCAGTACTTC
clone_size: once
v_call: TRBV7-6
d_call: NA
j_call: TRBJ2-7

cdr3_aa: CASSTGGVETQYF
cdr3_nt: TGTGCCAGCAGCACGGGAGGGGTGGAGACCCAGTACTTC
clone_size: NA
v_call: TRBV11-2
d_call: TRBD2
j_call: TRBJ2-5

cdr3_aa: CASSLRLEAGLNNEQFF
cdr3_nt: TGTGCCAGCAGTTTGAGACTGGAGGCGGGACTTAACAATGAGCAGTTCTTC
clone_size: NA
v_call: TRBV28
d_call: NA
j_call: TRBJ2-1

cdr3_aa: CASSEFSSPGTSYEQYF
cdr3_nt: TGTGCCAGCAGTGAATTTTCAAGCCCCGGGACCTCCTACGAGCAGTACTTC
clone_size: few
v_call: TRBV2
d_call: NA
j_call: TRBJ2-7

cdr3_aa: CASSWDGADSYNEQFF
cdr3_nt: TGTGCCAGCAGTTGGGATGGGGCAGACTCCTACAATGAGCAGTTCTTC
clone_size: NA
v_call: TRBV27
d_call: NA
j_call: TRBJ2-1

cdr3_aa: CARSLGAVDRVESQPFF
cdr3_nt: TGTGCCAGAAGCTTAGGGGCGGTGGACAGGGTGGAATCCCAACCTTTCTTT
clone_size: NA
v_call: TRBV7-5
d_call: NA
j_call: TRBJ1-1

cdr3_aa: CASSQEEGGDTQYF
cdr3_nt: TGCGCCAGCAGCCAAGAGGAAGGAGGAGATACGCAGTATTTT
clone_size: NA
v_call: TRBV4-1
d_call: NA
j_call: TRBJ2-3

cdr3_aa: CASGDRGGEQYF
cdr3_nt: TGTGCCAGCGGAGACAGGGGGGGCGAGCAGTACTTC
clone_size: NA
v_call: TRBV6-5
d_call: TRBD1
j_call: TRBJ2-7

cdr3_aa: CASSVADNEQFF
cdr3_nt: TGTGCCAGCAGCGTAGCTGACAATGAGCAGTTCTTC
clone_size: NA
v_call: TRBV9
d_call: NA
j_call: TRBJ2-1

cdr3_aa: CASSKGTGDTEAFF
cdr3_nt: TGCGCCAGCAGCAAAGGGACAGGGGACACTGAAGCTTTCTTT
clone_size: once
v_call: TRBV4-1
d_call: TRBD1
j_call: TRBJ1-1

cdr3_aa: CASSASRPRRTGGNTIYF
cdr3_nt: TGTGCCAGCAGCGCCTCACGCCCCAGGAGGACAGGGGGAAACACCATATATTTT
clone_size: NA
v_call: TRBV9
d_call: TRBD1
j_call: TRBJ1-3

cdr3_aa: CAWSVLGGTGELFF
cdr3_nt: TGTGCCTGGAGTGTACTGGGGGGCACCGGGGAGCTGTTTTTT
clone_size: NA
v_call: TRBV30
d_call: NA
j_call: TRBJ2-2

cdr3_aa: CASSLGGVGWDTQYF
cdr3_nt: TGTGCCAGCAGCTTAGGGGGCGTAGGGTGGGATACGCAGTATTTT
clone_size: NA
v_call: TRBV7-3
d_call: NA
j_call: TRBJ2-3

cdr3_aa: CASSVGSYNEQFF
cdr3_nt: TGTGCCAGCAGTGTCGGTTCTTACAATGAGCAGTTCTTC
clone_size: NA
v_call: TRBV6-1
d_call: NA
j_call: TRBJ2-1

cdr3_aa: CASTPGGAYNEQFF
cdr3_nt: TGTGCCAGCACCCCAGGAGGGGCCTACAATGAGCAGTTCTTC
clone_size: NA
v_call: TRBV27
d_call: NA
j_call: TRBJ2-1

cdr3_aa: CATSPLRDFDYEQYF
cdr3_nt: TGTGCCACCAGCCCCTTACGGGATTTTGACTACGAGCAGTACTTC
clone_size: NA
v_call: TRBV15
d_call: NA
j_call: TRBJ2-7

cdr3_aa: CASRLAGGPDEQYF
cdr3_nt: TGTGCCAGTCGACTAGCGGGGGGCCCCGACGAGCAGTACTTC
clone_size: NA
v_call: TRBV6-1
d_call: TRBD2
j_call: TRBJ2-7

cdr3_aa: CASSATTTEGTQYF
cdr3_nt: TGTGCCAGCAGTGCGACTACTACCGAAGGGACCCAGTACTTC
clone_size: once
v_call: TRBV27
d_call: NA
j_call: TRBJ2-5

cdr3_aa: CASSSRDREHNEQFF
cdr3_nt: TGTGCCAGTAGTAGCCGGGACAGGGAACACAATGAGCAGTTCTTC
clone_size: NA
v_call: TRBV19
d_call: TRBD1
j_call: TRBJ2-1

cdr3_aa: CASSLAPEMYNSPLHF
cdr3_nt: TGCGCCAGCAGCTTGGCCCCAGAGATGTATAATTCACCCCTCCACTTT
clone_size: once
v_call: TRBV5-1
d_call: NA
j_call: TRBJ1-6

cdr3_aa: CASSWGPETQYF
cdr3_nt: TGTGCCAGCAGCTGGGGGCCGGAGACCCAGTACTTC
clone_size: NA
v_call: TRBV7-9
d_call: NA
j_call: TRBJ2-5

cdr3_aa: CASSYGQGGGYGYTF
cdr3_nt: TGTGCCAGCAGCTACGGACAGGGAGGGGGCTATGGCTACACCTTC
clone_size: NA
v_call: TRBV6-6
d_call: TRBD1
j_call: TRBJ1-2

cdr3_aa: CASSLEGRLVEQFF
cdr3_nt: TGTGCCAGCAGCTTAGAAGGGAGACTAGTAGAGCAGTTCTTC
clone_size: NA
v_call: TRBV7-9
d_call: NA
j_call: TRBJ2-1

cdr3_aa: CASSTLTGAKNIQYF
cdr3_nt: TGTGCCAGCAGTACTCTAACAGGGGCCAAAAACATTCAGTACTTC
clone_size: NA
v_call: TRBV25-1
d_call: NA
j_call: TRBJ2-4

cdr3_aa: CASSLGLGSNQPQHF
cdr3_nt: TGTGCCAGCAGCTTAGGCTTAGGTAGCAATCAGCCCCAGCATTTT
clone_size: once
v_call: TRBV13
d_call: NA
j_call: TRBJ1-5

cdr3_aa: CASSYRDRVTEAFF
cdr3_nt: TGTGCCAGCAGTTACAGGGACAGGGTTACTGAAGCTTTCTTT
clone_size: NA
v_call: TRBV6-5
d_call: TRBD1
j_call: TRBJ1-1

cdr3_aa: CASRSVSYGYTF
cdr3_nt: TGTGCCAGTAGATCAGTTAGCTATGGCTACACCTTC
clone_size: once
v_call: TRBV19
d_call: NA
j_call: TRBJ1-2

cdr3_aa: CASSLESYWTGRGNTIYF
cdr3_nt: TGTGCCAGCAGCTTAGAATCCTACTGGACAGGTCGGGGAAACACCATATATTTT
clone_size: NA
v_call: TRBV7-8
d_call: TRBD1
j_call: TRBJ1-3